This T cell receptor (beta chain) emerged from a study of T-cell reconstitution after alpha-beta-depleted transplantation in children. Preparation of the TCRbeta library involved a method that used unique molecular identifiers. A single record per CDR3 protein comes from TCRdb applying MiXCR to the PCR reads. The sample shows around 490,000 distinct CDR3 sequences, 9.5% to 12% of them seen only once. This clonotype was observed a handful of times. V was clipped by 3 bases and J by 9 bases; unmatched bases: 14. The CDR3 loop spans 15 amino acids. Germline V lookup: CDR1 DFQATT, CDR2 SNEGSKA (reference sequence).

The chain is built from TRBV20-1 and TRBJ1-5; 7 bases match TRBD1. The origin of this receptor is a female patient aged 2 to 10 who had a stem cell transplant for aplastic anemia, so the T cells may come from the graft donor. The material was PBMCs, mostly from graft donor cells, obtained 180 days after TCRalphabeta/CD19-depleted stem cell transplant. The CDR3 bases are TGCAGTGCTAGGCTGAGGGACAGCGGGTGGGGGCCCCAGCATTTT. Its protein product is CSARLRDSGWGPQHF.